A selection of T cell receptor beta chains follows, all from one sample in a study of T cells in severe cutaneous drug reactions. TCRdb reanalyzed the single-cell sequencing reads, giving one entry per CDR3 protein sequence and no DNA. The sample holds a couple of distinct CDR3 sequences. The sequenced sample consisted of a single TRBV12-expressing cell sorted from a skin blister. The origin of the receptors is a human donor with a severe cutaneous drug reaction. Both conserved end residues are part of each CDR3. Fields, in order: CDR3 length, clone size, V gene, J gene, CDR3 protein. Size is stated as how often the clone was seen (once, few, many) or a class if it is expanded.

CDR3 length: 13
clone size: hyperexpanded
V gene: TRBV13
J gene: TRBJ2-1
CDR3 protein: CASSFEGDNEQFF